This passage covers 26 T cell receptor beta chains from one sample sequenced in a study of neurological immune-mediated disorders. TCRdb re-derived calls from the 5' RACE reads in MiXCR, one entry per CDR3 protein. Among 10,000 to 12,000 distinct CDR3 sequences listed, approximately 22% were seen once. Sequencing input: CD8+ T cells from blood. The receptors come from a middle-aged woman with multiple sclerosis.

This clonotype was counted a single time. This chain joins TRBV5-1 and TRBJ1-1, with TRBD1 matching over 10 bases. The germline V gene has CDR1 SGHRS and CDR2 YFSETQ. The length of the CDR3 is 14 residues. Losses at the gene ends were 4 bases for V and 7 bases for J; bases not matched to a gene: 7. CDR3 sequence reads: CASSQGTGENEAFF. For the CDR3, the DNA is TGCGCCAGCAGCCAGGGGACAGGGGAAAATGAAGCTTTCTTT.

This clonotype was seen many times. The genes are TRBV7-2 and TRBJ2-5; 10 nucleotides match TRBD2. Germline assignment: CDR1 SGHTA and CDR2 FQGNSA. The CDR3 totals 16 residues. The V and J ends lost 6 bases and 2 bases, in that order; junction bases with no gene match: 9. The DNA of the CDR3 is TGTGCCAGCAGACCAACTAGCGGGGCTTCGCAAGAGACCCAGTACTTC. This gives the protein CASRPTSGASQETQYF.

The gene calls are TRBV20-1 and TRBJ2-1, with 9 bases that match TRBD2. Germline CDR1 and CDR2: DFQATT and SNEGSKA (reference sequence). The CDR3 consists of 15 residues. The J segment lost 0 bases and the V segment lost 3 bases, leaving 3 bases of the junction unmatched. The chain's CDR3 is CSASAGGSSYNEQFF. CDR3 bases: TGCAGTGCTAGTGCGGGGGGGAGCTCCTACAATGAGCAGTTCTTC.

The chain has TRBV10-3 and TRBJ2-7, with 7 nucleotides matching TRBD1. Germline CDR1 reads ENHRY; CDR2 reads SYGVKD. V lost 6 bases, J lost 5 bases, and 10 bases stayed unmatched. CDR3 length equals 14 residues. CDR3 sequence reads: CAISKTGPENEQYF. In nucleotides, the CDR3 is TGTGCCATCAGCAAGACAGGGCCCGAGAACGAGCAGTACTTC.

The CDR3 here is CASSLPWTGDTEAFF. CDR3 DNA: TGTGCCAGCAGCCTACCGTGGACAGGTGACACTGAAGCTTTCTTT. This rearrangement joins TRBV5-6 to TRBJ1-1; 7 bases match TRBD1. This CDR3 has 15 residues. Germline V gene lookup returns CDR1 SGHDT and CDR2 YYEEEE. The ends lost 4 bases at V and 3 bases at J; junction bases unmatched: 9.

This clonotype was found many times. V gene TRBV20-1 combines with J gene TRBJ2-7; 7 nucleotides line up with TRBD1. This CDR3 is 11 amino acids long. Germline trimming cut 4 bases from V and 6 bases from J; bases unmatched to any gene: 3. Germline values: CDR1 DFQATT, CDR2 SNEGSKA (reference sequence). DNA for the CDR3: TGCAGTGCTATACAGGGGACCGAGCAGTACTTC. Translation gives CSAIQGTEQYF.

CDR3 coding DNA: TGTGCCAGCAGGAGGGGAAAGAACACCGGGGAGCTGTTTTTT. Its translation is CASRRGKNTGELFF. This chain connects TRBV6-1 to TRBJ2-2; tentatively, D is TRBD1 or TRBD2 (5 bases each). The germline gives CDR1 MNHNS, CDR2 SASEGT. V was shortened by 6 bases and J by 1 base, with 9 bases between the two germline ends. CDR3 length: 14 residues.

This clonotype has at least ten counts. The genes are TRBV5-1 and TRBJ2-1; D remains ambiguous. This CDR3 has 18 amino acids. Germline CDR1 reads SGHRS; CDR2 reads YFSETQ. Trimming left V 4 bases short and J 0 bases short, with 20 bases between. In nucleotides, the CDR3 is TGCGCCAGCAGCCAGAGAATGACAAATCTTAGCTCCTACAATGAGCAGTTCTTC. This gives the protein CASSQRMTNLSSYNEQFF.

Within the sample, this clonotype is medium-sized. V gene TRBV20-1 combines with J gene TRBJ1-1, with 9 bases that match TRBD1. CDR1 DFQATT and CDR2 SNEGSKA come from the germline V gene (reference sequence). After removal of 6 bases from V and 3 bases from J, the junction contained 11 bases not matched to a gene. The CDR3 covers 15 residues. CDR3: CSARIPGQGYTEAFF. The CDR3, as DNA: TGCAGTGCCAGAATTCCGGGACAGGGATACACTGAAGCTTTCTTT.

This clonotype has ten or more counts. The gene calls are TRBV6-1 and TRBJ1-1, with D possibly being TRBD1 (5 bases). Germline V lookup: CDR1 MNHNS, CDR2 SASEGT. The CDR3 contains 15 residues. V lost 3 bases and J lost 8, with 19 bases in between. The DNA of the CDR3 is TGTGCCAGCAGTGAGGGGCCAGCAGAGGCAGGGGAAGCTTTCTTT. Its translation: CASSEGPAEAGEAFF.

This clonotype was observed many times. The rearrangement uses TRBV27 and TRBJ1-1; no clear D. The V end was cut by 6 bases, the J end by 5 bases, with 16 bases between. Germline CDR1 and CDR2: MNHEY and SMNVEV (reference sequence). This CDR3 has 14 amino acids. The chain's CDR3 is CASRLRVAGTEAFF. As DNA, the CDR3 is TGTGCCAGCAGACTTAGGGTAGCGGGTACTGAAGCTTTCTTT.

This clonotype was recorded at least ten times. CDR3 protein: CASSLGGGLGYGYTF. The CDR3 region has the DNA TGTGCCAGCAGCTTGGGTGGAGGGCTCGGCTATGGCTACACCTTC. The chain couples TRBV5-6 to TRBJ1-2; D ambiguous. Trimming removed 0 bases at V and 4 bases at J, with 13 bases between. This CDR3 comprises 15 residues. Germline V gene sequence: CDR1 SGHDT, CDR2 YYEEEE.

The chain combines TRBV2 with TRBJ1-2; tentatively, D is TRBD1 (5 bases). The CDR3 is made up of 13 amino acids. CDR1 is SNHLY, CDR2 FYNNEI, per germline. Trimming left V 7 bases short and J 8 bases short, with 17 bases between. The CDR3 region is CASNRGSWDGYTF. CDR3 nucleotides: TGTGCCAGCAATAGGGGCAGTTGGGACGGCTACACCTTC.

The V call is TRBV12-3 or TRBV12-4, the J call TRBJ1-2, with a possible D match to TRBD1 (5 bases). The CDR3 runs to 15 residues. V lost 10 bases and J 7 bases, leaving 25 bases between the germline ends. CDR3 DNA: TGTGCCAACAGAGGTATTGACAAGGGGCTTTGTGGCTACACCTTC. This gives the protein CANRGIDKGLCGYTF.

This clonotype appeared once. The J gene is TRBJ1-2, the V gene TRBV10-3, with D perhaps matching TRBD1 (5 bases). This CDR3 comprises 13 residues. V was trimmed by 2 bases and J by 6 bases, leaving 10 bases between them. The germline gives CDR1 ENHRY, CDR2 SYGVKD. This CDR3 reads CAISERSGNGYTF. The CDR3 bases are TGTGCCATCAGTGAGCGGTCAGGGAATGGCTACACCTTC.

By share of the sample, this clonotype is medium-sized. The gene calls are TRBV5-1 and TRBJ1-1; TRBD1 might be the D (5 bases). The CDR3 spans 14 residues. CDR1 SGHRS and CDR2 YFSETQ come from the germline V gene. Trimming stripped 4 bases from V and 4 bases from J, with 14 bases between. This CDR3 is CASSDAGGGTEAFF. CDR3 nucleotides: TGCGCCAGCAGCGACGCCGGGGGGGGCACTGAAGCTTTCTTT.

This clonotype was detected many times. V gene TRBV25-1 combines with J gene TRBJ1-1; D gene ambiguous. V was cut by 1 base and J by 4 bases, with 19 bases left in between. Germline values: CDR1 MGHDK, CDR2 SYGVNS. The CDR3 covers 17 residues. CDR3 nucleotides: TGTGCCAGCAGTGAATTGAAGGAAGCTGGGTGGCCCACTGAAGCTTTCTTT. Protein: CASSELKEAGWPTEAFF.

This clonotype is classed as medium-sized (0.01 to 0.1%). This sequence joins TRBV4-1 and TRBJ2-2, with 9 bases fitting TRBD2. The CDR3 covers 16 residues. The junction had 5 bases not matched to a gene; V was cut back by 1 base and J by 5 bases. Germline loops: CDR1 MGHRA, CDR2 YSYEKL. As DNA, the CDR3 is TGCGCCAGCAGCCAAGGGCGACTAGCGGATACCGGGGAGCTGTTTTTT. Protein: CASSQGRLADTGELFF.

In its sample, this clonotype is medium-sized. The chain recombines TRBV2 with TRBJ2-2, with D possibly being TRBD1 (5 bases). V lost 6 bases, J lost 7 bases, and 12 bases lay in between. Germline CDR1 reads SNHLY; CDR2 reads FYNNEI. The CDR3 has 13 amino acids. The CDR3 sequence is CASSKRTIGELFF. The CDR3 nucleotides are TGTGCCAGCAGCAAAAGGACAATCGGGGAGCTGTTTTTT.

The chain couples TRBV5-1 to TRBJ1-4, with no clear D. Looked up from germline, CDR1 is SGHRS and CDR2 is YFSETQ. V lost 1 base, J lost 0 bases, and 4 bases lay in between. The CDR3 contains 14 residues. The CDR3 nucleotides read TGCGCCAGCAGCTTGACCTCAACTAATGAAAAACTGTTTTTT. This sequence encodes CASSLTSTNEKLFF.

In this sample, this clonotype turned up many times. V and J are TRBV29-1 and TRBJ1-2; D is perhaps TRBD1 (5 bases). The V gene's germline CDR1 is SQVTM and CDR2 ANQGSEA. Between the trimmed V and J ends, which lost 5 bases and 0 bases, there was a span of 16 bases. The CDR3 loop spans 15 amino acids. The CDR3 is CSVRSWDGANYGYTF. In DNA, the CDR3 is TGCAGCGTTCGCTCTTGGGACGGAGCTAACTATGGCTACACCTTC. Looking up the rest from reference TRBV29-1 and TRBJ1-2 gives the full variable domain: SAVISQKPSRDICQRGTSLTIQCQVDSQVTMMFWYRQQPGQSLTLIATANQGSEATYESGFVIDKFPISRPNLTFSTLTVSNMSPEDSSIYLCSVRSWDGANYGYTFGSGTRLTVV.

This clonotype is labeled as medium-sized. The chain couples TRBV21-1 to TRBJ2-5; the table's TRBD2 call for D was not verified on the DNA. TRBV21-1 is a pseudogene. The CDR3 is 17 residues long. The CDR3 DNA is TGTGCCAGCAGCTCTGGGCCCGGCGGGGGACCTCTAGAGACCCAGTACTTC. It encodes CASSSGPGGGPLETQYF.

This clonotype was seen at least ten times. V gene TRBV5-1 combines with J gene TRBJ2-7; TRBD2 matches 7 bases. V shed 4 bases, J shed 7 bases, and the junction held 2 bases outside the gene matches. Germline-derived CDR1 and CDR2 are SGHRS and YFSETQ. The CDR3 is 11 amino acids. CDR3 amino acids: CASSLGGEQYF. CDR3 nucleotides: TGCGCCAGCAGCCTCGGGGGGGAGCAGTACTTC. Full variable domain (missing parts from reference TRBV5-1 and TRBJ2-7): KAGVTQTPRYLIKTRGQQVTLSCSPISGHRSVSWYQQTPGQGLQFLFEYFSETQRNKGNFPGRFSGRQFSNSRSEMNVSTLELGDSALYLCASSLGGEQYFGPGTRLTVT.

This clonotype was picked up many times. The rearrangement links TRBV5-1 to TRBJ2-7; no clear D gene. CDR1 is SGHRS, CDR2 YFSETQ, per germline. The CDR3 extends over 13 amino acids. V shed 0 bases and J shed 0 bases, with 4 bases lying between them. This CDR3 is CASSLDLSYEQYF. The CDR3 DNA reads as TGCGCCAGCAGCTTGGACCTCTCCTACGAGCAGTACTTC.

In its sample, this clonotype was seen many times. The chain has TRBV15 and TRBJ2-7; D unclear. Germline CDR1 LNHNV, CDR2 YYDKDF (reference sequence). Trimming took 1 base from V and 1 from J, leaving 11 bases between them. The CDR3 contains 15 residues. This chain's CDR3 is CATSRVDAKSYEQYF. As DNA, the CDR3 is TGTGCCACCAGCAGAGTCGATGCGAAATCCTACGAGCAGTACTTC.

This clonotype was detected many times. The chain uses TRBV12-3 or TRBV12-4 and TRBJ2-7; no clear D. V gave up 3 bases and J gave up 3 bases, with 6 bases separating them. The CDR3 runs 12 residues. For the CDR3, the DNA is TGTGCCAGCAGTTTTAGGATCTACGAGCAGTACTTC. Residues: CASSFRIYEQYF.